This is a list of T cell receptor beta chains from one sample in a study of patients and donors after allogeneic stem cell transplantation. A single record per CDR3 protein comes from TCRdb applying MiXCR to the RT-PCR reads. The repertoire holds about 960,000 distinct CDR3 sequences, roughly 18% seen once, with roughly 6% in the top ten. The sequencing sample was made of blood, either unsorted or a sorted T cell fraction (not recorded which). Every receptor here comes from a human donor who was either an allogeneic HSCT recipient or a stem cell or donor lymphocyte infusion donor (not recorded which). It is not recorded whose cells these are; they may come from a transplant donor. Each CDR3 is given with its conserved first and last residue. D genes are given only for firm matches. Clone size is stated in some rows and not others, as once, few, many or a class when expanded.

CASSSGVGSKQYF	TGTGCCAGCAGCTCTGGGGTGGGAAGTAAGCAGTACTTC	TRBV5-4	TRBJ2-7	-	-
CASSRPGAGGPNNEQFF	TGTGCCAGCTCACGGCCCGGGGCGGGAGGGCCCAACAATGAGCAGTTCTTC	TRBV18	TRBJ2-1	TRBD2	few
CATIKPSGSLSEQYF	TGTGCCACCATAAAACCTAGCGGGAGTCTCTCCGAGCAGTACTTC	TRBV6-1	TRBJ2-7	TRBD2	-
CASSYPAIGSGPVGGGNEQFF	TGTGCCAGCAGTTACCCCGCTATAGGTAGCGGGCCGGTGGGGGGGGGCAATGAGCAGTTCTTC	TRBV6-2/TRBV6-3	TRBJ2-1	TRBD2	few
CASSSGRLAEFTGELFF	TGTGCCAGCAGCTCAGGTCGACTAGCGGAATTCACCGGGGAGCTGTTTTTT	TRBV7-9	TRBJ2-2	TRBD2	few
CASSLRTSSYNEQFF	TGTGCCAGCAGCCTGAGGACTAGCTCCTACAATGAGCAGTTCTTC	TRBV6-1	TRBJ2-1	TRBD2	many
CASSYSKANTEAFF	TGTGCCAGCAGTTACTCGAAGGCGAACACTGAAGCTTTCTTT	TRBV6-2/TRBV6-3	TRBJ1-1	-	-
CSVEEGVRTEAFF	TGCAGCGTTGAAGAGGGGGTTCGCACTGAAGCTTTCTTT	TRBV29-1	TRBJ1-1	-	-
CASSSGGTNTEAFF	TGCGCCAGCAGCTCTGGAGGGACCAACACTGAAGCTTTCTTT	TRBV5-1	TRBJ1-1	-	few
CATSRGIGTDNQPQHF	TGTGCCACCAGCAGAGGGATAGGGACTGATAATCAGCCCCAGCATTTT	TRBV15	TRBJ1-5	-	many
CASSPKTDRVRDYEQYF	TGTGCCAGCAGCCCAAAAACGGACAGGGTTCGAGACTACGAGCAGTACTTC	TRBV21-1	TRBJ2-7	-	-
CASESAGESYEQYF	TGTGCCAGCGAGTCGGCGGGGGAGAGTTACGAGCAGTACTTC	TRBV5-6	TRBJ2-7	TRBD2	-
CASSYSSKSTDTQYF	TGTGCCAGCAGTTACTCGTCGAAGAGCACAGATACGCAGTATTTT	TRBV6-2/TRBV6-3	TRBJ2-3	-	-
CASSARRDRSLYEQYF	TGTGCCAGCAGCGCTCGCAGGGACAGATCCCTCTACGAGCAGTACTTC	TRBV7-9	TRBJ2-7	TRBD1	few
CSAAGQEGGEQYF	TGCAGTGCAGCAGGACAGGAGGGTGGGGAGCAGTACTTC	TRBV20-1	TRBJ2-7	-	-
CASSVGDGLYEQYF	TGTGCCAGCAGCGTAGGGGACGGTCTCTACGAGCAGTACTTC	TRBV9	TRBJ2-7	-	-
CSARGRDGYYEQYF	TGCAGTGCTAGAGGCCGGGACGGATACTACGAGCAGTACTTC	TRBV20-1	TRBJ2-7	-	-
CASSEPRGGPVPEQFF	TGCGCCAGCAGTGAACCCCGGGGGGGCCCAGTCCCTGAGCAGTTCTTC	TRBV10-2	TRBJ2-1	TRBD2	-
CASSVGAGGDTDTQYF	TGTGCCAGCAGTGTGGGGGCGGGAGGAGACACAGATACGCAGTATTTT	TRBV25-1	TRBJ2-3	TRBD2	few
CASSTVGRGNYGYTF	TGTGCCAGCAGTACCGTAGGGAGGGGAAACTATGGCTACACCTTC	TRBV12-3/TRBV12-4	TRBJ1-2	-	-
CASRPGPNTDTQYF	TGCGCCAGCAGACCGGGACCCAACACAGATACGCAGTATTTT	TRBV5-1	TRBJ2-3	-	-
CASSVAGQNTEAFF	TGTGCCAGCAGCGTTGCGGGACAGAACACTGAAGCTTTCTTT	TRBV9	TRBJ1-1	-	-
CSASPGTDTQYF	TGCAGTGCTAGCCCGGGCACAGATACGCAGTATTTT	TRBV20-1	TRBJ2-3	-	many
CASSHDGTSGNQETQYF	TGTGCCAGCAGCCACGATGGGACTAGCGGGAACCAAGAGACCCAGTACTTC	TRBV3-1	TRBJ2-5	TRBD2	few
CASSPGLRSYNEQFF	TGTGCCAGCAGCCCGGGACTACGCTCCTACAATGAGCAGTTCTTC	TRBV5-6	TRBJ2-1	TRBD2	-
CASSQETGDGTDTQYF	TGCGCCAGCAGCCAAGAAACAGGGGATGGGACAGATACGCAGTATTTT	TRBV4-3	TRBJ2-3	TRBD1	few
CATSVGGSAYGYTF	TGTGCCACCAGTGTGGGCGGTTCAGCATATGGCTACACCTTC	TRBV24-1	TRBJ1-2	-	-
CSARDQIVAFF	TGCAGTGCTCGGGACCAGATTGTAGCTTTCTTT	TRBV20-1	TRBJ1-1	-	few
CATSDSWDGVVGELFF	TGTGCCACCAGTGATTCCTGGGACGGAGTAGTCGGGGAGCTGTTTTTT	TRBV24-1	TRBJ2-2	-	-
CASSSRTLSSYNEQFF	TGTGCCAGCAGTTCGAGGACATTAAGCTCCTACAATGAGCAGTTCTTC	TRBV28	TRBJ2-1	-	few
CASSRQGPGELFF	TGTGCCAGCAGCCGACAGGGACCCGGGGAGCTGTTTTTT	TRBV6-2/TRBV6-3	TRBJ2-2	TRBD1	-
CSARVLQGGTEAFF	TGCAGTGCTAGGGTCTTACAAGGGGGCACTGAAGCTTTCTTT	TRBV20-1	TRBJ1-1	-	-
CATSDSGQNPYGYTF	TGTGCCACCAGTGATTCGGGACAGAACCCTTATGGCTACACCTTC	TRBV24-1	TRBJ1-2	TRBD1	-
CATSGLAGTTGELFF	TGTGCCACCAGTGGCCTAGCGGGAACCACCGGGGAGCTGTTTTTT	TRBV24-1	TRBJ2-2	TRBD2	few
CASSYSQGSGEQFF	TGTGCCAGCAGTTACTCACAGGGGAGCGGTGAGCAGTTCTTC	TRBV6-5	TRBJ2-1	TRBD1	few
CASAGGSGNSYNEQFF	TGTGCCAGCGCTGGGGGTAGCGGGAACTCCTACAATGAGCAGTTCTTC	TRBV7-9	TRBJ2-1	TRBD2	-
CASSQGPFGSSGSYNEQFF	TGCGCCAGCAGCCAAGGTCCGTTCGGGTCTAGCGGGAGCTACAATGAGCAGTTCTTC	TRBV4-1	TRBJ2-1	TRBD2	-
CATSDLSRDEQFF	TGTGCCACCAGTGATTTGAGCAGGGATGAGCAGTTCTTC	TRBV24-1	TRBJ2-1	-	few
CASSQVGSYANTGELFF	TGTGCCAGCAGCCAAGTGGGCAGCTACGCGAACACCGGGGAGCTGTTTTTT	TRBV4-2	TRBJ2-2	-	few
CASSYSEFSGELFF	TGTGCCAGCAGTTACTCGGAGTTTTCCGGGGAGCTGTTTTTT	TRBV6-5	TRBJ2-2	-	-
CASSFVVARYEQYF	TGTGCCAGCAGCTTCGTCGTGGCCAGATACGAGCAGTACTTC	TRBV7-2	TRBJ2-7	-	few
CSVDLWAGGHNEQFF	TGCAGCGTTGATCTCTGGGCGGGGGGTCACAATGAGCAGTTCTTC	TRBV29-1	TRBJ2-1	TRBD2	-
CASSFQGSPLHF	TGTGCCAGCAGTTTTCAGGGCTCACCCCTCCACTTT	TRBV12-3/TRBV12-4	TRBJ1-6	-	-
CASSPVGGGRYEQYF	TGCGCCAGCAGCCCAGTCGGAGGGGGTCGATACGAGCAGTACTTC	TRBV5-1	TRBJ2-7	-	few